This T cell receptor beta chain was found in a study of tissue T cells after allogeneic stem cell transplantation. This clone was counted only a few times. Its antigen is not known. Genes and germline are mouse. The sequence runs out 1 residue before the end of the CDR3; the remainder is reconstructed from the germline J gene. CDR3 sequences, V/J genes, frequencies and template counts came from survey-depth TCRbeta sequencing. Sequencing used immunoSEQ multiplex PCR; TCRdb keeps in-frame clones, though not all of them. The repertoire holds some 22,000 clones, 72% seen once, with less than 0.8% in the top ten. The germline CDR1 and CDR2 sequences are NSHNY and SYGAGN. Trimming at V came to 2 bases and at J to 3 bases, leaving 1 base not matched to a gene. This CDR3 has 13 amino acids. Overall study results and limits: Anatomically similar tissues had similar TCR repertoires within each patient. The study did not identify alloreactive or antigen-specific tissue TCRs, and some clones might be persisting host cells. Sampling depth was limited, and the cohort was small and clinically varied.

Specimen: spleen. This clonotype was sampled from a female BALB/c mouse in good health. The MHC haplotype of the strain is H2-d. V gene TRBV13-1 combines with J gene TRBJ2-7; 8 bases map to TRBD1. CDR3 DNA (partial): TGTGCCAGCAGTGAACAGGGGGACTATGAACAGTAC. It yields the protein CASSEQGDYEQY. The whole CDR3 protein is CASSEQGDYEQYF.